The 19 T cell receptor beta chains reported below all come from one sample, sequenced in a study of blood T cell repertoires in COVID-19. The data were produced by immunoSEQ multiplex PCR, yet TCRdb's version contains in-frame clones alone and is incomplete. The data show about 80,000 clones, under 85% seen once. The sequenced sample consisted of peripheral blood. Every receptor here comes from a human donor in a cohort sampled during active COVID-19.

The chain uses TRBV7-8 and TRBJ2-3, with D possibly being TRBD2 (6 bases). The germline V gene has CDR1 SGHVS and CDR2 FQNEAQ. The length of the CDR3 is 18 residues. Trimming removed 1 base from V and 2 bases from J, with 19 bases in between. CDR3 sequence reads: CASSLEGGVTHTTDTQYF. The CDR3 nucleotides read TGTGCCAGCAGCTTAGAGGGCGGGGTGACACACACCACAGATACGCAGTATTTT.

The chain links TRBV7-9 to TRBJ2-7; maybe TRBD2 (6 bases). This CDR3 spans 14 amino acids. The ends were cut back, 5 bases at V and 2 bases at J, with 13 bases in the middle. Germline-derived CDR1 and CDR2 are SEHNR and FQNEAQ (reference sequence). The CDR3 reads CASSPTSLAYEQYF. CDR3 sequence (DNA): TGTGCCAGCAGCCCGACTAGTTTAGCCTACGAGCAGTACTTC.

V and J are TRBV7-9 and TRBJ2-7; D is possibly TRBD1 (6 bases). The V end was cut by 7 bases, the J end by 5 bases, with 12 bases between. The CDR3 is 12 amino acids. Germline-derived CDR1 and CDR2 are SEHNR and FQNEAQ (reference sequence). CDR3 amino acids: CASTNRAHEQYF. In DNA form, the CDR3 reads TGTGCCAGCACCAACAGGGCTCACGAGCAGTACTTC. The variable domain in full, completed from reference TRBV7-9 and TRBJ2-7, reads DTGVSQNPRHKITKRGQNVTFRCDPISEHNRLYWYRQTLGQGPEFLTYFQNEAQLEKSRLLSDRFSAERPKGSFSTLEIQRTEQGDSAMYLCASTNRAHEQYFGPGTRLTVT.

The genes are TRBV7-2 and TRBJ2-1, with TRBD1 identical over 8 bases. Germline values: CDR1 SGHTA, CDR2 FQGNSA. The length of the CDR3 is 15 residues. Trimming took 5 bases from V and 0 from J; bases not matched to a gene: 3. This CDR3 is CASSRDRGSYNEQFF. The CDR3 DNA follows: TGTGCCAGCAGCCGCGACAGGGGCTCCTACAATGAGCAGTTCTTC.

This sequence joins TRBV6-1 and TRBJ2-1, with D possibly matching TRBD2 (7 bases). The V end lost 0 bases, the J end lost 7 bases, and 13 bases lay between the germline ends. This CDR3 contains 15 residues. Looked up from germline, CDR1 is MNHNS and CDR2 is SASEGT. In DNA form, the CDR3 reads TGTGCCAGCAGTGAAGCGGTCAGGGGAGGGAATGAGCAGTTCTTC. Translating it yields CASSEAVRGGNEQFF.

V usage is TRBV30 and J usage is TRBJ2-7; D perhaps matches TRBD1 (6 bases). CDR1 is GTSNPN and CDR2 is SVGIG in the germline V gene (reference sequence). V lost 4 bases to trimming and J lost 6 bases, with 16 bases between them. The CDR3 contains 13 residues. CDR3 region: CAWTLNRAREQYF. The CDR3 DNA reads TGTGCCTGGACCCTCAACAGGGCACGCGAGCAGTACTTC.

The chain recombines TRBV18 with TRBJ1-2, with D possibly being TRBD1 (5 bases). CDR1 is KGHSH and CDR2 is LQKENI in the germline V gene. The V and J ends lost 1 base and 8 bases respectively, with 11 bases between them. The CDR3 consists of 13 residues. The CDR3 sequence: CASSPRGVDGYTF. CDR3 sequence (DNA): TGTGCCAGCTCACCACGGGGGGTAGACGGCTACACCTTC. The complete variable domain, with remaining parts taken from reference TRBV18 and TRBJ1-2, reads NAGVMQNPRHLVRRRGQEARLRCSPMKGHSHVYWYRQLPEEGLKFMVYLQKENIIDESGMPKERFSAEFPKEGPSILRIQQVVRGDSAAYFCASSPRGVDGYTFGSGTRLTVV.

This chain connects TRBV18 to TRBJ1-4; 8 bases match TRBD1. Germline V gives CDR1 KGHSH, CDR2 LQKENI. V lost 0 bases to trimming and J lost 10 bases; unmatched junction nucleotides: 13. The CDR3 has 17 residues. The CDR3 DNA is TGTGCCAGCTCACCACCATCAGGGGGCGCTTCGGGGGGAAAACTGTTTTTT. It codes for CASSPPSGGASGGKLFF.

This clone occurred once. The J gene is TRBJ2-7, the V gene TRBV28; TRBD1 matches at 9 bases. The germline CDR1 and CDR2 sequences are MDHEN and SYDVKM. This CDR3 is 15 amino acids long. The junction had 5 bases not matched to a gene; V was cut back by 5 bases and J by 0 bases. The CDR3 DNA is TGTGCCAGCAGTGTAGGGACAGGGCACTCCTACGAGCAGTACTTC. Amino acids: CASSVGTGHSYEQYF.

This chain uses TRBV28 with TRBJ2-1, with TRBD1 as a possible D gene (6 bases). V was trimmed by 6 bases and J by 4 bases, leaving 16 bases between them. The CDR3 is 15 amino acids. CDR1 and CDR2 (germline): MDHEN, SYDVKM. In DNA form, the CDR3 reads TGTGCCAGCAGGGGACCGGACAGAGCTTACAATGAGCAGTTCTTC. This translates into CASRGPDRAYNEQFF.

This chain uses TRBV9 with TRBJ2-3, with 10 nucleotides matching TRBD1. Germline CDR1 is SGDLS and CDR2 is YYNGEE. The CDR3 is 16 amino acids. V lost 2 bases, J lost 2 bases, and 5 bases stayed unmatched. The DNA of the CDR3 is TGTGCCAGCAGCGTTGGGGACAGGGGCTTCACAGATACGCAGTATTTT. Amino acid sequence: CASSVGDRGFTDTQYF. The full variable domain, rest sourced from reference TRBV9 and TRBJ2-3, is DSGVTQTPKHLITATGQRVTLRCSPRSGDLSVYWYQQSLDQGLQFLIQYYNGEERAKGNILERFSAQQFPDLHSELNLSSLELGDSALYFCASSVGDRGFTDTQYFGPGTRLTVL.

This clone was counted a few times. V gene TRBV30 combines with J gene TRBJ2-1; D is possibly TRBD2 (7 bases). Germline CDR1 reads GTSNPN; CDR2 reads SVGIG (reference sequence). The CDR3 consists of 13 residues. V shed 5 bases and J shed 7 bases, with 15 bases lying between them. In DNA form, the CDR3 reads TGTGCCTGGGAAGGGGAGGGGACAAATGAGCAGTTCTTC. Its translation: CAWEGEGTNEQFF.

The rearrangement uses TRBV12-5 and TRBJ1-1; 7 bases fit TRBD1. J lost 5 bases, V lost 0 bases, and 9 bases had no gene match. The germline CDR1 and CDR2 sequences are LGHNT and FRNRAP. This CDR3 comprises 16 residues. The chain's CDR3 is CASGLVLDRAGTEAFF. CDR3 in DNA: TGTGCTAGTGGTTTGGTACTAGACAGGGCGGGGACTGAAGCTTTCTTT. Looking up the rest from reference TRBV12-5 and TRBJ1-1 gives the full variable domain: DARVTQTPRHKVTEMGQEVTMRCQPILGHNTVFWYRQTMMQGLELLAYFRNRAPLDDSGMPKDRFSAEMPDATLATLKIQPSEPRDSAVYFCASGLVLDRAGTEAFFGQGTRLTVV.

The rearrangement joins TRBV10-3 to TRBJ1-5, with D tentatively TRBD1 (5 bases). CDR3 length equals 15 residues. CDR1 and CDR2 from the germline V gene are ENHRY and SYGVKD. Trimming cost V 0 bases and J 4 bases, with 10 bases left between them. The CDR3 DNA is TGTGCCATCAGTGAGTCGTTACAGGATAATCAGCCCCAGCATTTT. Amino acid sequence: CAISESLQDNQPQHF.

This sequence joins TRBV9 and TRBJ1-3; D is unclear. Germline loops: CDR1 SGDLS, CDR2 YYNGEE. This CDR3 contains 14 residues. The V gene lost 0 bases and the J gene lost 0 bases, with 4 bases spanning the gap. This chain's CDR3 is CASSVDYSGNTIYF. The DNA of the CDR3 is TGTGCCAGCAGCGTAGACTACTCTGGAAACACCATATATTTT. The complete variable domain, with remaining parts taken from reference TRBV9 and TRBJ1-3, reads DSGVTQTPKHLITATGQRVTLRCSPRSGDLSVYWYQQSLDQGLQFLIQYYNGEERAKGNILERFSAQQFPDLHSELNLSSLELGDSALYFCASSVDYSGNTIYFGEGSWLTVV.

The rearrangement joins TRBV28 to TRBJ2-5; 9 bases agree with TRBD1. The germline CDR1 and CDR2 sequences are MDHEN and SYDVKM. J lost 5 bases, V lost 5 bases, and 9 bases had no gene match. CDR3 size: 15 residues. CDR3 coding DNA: TGTGCCAGCAGTATACTCTGGGACAGGGTGGAGACCCAGTACTTC. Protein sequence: CASSILWDRVETQYF.

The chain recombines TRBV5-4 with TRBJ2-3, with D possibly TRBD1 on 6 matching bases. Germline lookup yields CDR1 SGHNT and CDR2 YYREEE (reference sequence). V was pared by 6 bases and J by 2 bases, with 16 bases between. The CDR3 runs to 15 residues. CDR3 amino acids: CASTPRTDSTDTQYF. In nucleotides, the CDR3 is TGTGCCAGCACCCCAAGGACAGATTCCACAGATACGCAGTATTTT.

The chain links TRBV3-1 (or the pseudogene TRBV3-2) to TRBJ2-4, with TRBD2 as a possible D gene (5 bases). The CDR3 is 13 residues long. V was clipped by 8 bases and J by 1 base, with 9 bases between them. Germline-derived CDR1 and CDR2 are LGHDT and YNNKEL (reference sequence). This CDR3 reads CASSTGAKNIQYF. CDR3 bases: TGTGCCAGCTCAACGGGGGCCAAAAACATTCAGTACTTC.

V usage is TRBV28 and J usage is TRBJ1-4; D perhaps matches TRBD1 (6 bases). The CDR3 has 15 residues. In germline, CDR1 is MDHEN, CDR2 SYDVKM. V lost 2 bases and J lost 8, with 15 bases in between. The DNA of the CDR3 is TGTGCCAGCAGTTTACTATTGGGGGCTGGGGAAAAACTGTTTTTT. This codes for CASSLLLGAGEKLFF.